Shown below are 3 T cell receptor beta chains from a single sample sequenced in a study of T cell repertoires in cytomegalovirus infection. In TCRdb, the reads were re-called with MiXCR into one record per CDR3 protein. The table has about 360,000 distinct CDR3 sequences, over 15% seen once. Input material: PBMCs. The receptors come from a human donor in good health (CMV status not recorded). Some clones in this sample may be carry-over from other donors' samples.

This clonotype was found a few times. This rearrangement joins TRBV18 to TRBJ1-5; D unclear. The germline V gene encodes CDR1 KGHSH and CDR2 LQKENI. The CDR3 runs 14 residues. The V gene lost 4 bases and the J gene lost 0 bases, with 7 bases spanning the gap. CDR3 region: CASSREHSNQPQHF. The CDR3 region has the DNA TGTGCCAGCTCACGTGAGCATAGCAATCAGCCCCAGCATTTT. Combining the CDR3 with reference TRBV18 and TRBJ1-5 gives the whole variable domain NAGVMQNPRHLVRRRGQEARLRCSPMKGHSHVYWYRQLPEEGLKFMVYLQKENIIDESGMPKERFSAEFPKEGPSILRIQQVVRGDSAAYFCASSREHSNQPQHFGDGTRLSIL.

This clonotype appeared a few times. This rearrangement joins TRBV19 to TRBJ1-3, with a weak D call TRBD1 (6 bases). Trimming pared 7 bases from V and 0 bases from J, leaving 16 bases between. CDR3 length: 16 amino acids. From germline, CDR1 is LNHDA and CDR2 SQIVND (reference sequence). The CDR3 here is CASTKTWGLSGNTIYF. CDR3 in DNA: TGTGCCAGTACCAAGACCTGGGGGCTCTCTGGAAACACCATATATTTT.

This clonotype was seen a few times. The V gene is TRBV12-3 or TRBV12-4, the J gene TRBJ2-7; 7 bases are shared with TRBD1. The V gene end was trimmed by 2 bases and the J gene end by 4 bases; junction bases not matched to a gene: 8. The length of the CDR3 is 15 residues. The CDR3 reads CASSLSTGTLYEQYF. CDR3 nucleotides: TGTGCCAGCAGTTTATCGACAGGGACGTTATACGAGCAGTACTTC.